These 15 T cell receptor beta chains were sequenced from one sample in a study of tumor and adjacent non-tumor tissue in lung cancer. The template was RNA from unsorted bulk tissue. The normal lung tissue was taken more than 3 cm from the tumor edge. TCRbeta libraries were built with three rounds of nested PCR, modified from ARM-PCR. TCRdb reprocessed the multiplex PCR reads with MiXCR, giving one entry per CDR3 protein. The data hold tens of thousands of distinct CDR3 sequences, with roughly two thirds observed a single time. The specimen sequenced was distant non-tumor lung tissue. These receptors were obtained from a woman in her seventies with non-small cell lung cancer.

A note on this clonotype: Just one base apart from a much larger clone, this may be a read error. The chain recombines TRBV20-1 with TRBJ2-7; D might be TRBD2 (6 bases). Germline V lookup: CDR1 DFQATT, CDR2 SNEGSKA (reference sequence). This CDR3 region has 15 residues. CDR3 in amino acids: CRARDRKRALYEQYF. The DNA for the CDR3 is TGCAGGGCTAGAGATCGCAAGCGGGCCTTATACGAGCAGTACTTC.

This sequence joins TRBV9 and TRBJ2-1; 7 bases align to TRBD2. Germline trimming cut 1 base from V and 6 bases from J; bases unmatched to any gene: 7. The CDR3 loop spans 15 amino acids. CDR1 is SGDLS, CDR2 YYNGEE, per germline. The CDR3 DNA is TGTGCCAGCAGCGTAAGACTAGCTGGGGGCAATGAGCAGTTCTTC. It yields the protein CASSVRLAGGNEQFF.

As to this clonotype: The conserved phenylalanine or tryptophan is not found at the CDR3 terminus, so this likely reflects a read error. It is unclear where the CDR3 begins or ends on the DNA, so no DNA is shown, and the CDR3 is as TCRdb lists it. The V gene is TRBV16, the J gene TRBJ2-7; TRBD1, the D gene given by the table, was not confirmed from the DNA. The CDR3 numbers 13 amino acids, ends counted. Germline-derived CDR1 and CDR2 are KGHSY and FQNENV. The CDR3 sequence: CASTRGGPLEQCI.

A word on this clonotype: Relative to the germline gene, one junction end is altered; a read error may explain this. This rearrangement joins TRBV5-5 to TRBJ2-1, with D tentatively TRBD2 (5 bases). Germline CDR1 reads SGHKS; CDR2 reads YYEKEE (reference sequence). CDR3 size: 15 residues. The DNA for the CDR3 is TGTTCCAGCAGCTCGGCCTCCGGGAAATACAATGAGCAGTTCTTC. This sequence encodes CSSSSASGKYNEQFF. Full variable domain (rest looked up from reference TRBV5-5 and TRBJ2-1): DAGVTQSPTHLIKTRGQQVTLRCSPISGHKSVSWYQQVLGQGPQFIFQYYEKEERGRGNFPDRFSARQFPNYSSELNVNALLLGDSALYLCSSSSASGKYNEQFFGPGTRLTVL.

This clonotype was picked up a small number of times. The gene calls are TRBV20-1 and TRBJ2-7; the match to TRBD1 covers 8 bases. The CDR3 is 13 residues long. The germline V gene has CDR1 DFQATT and CDR2 SNEGSKA (reference sequence). V was clipped by 5 bases and J by 6 bases; unmatched bases: 9. This CDR3 is CSALGQGQAEQYF. In nucleotides, the CDR3 is TGCAGTGCTCTTGGACAGGGACAGGCCGAGCAGTACTTC.

With respect to this clonotype: A much larger clone differs from this one at a single base, so this may be a read error. The chain has TRBV11-2 and TRBJ2-7, with 9 bases matching TRBD2. The CDR3 loop spans 15 amino acids. Germline CDR1 SGHAT, CDR2 FQNNGV. The trim removed 1 base at V and 11 bases at J, leaving 12 bases unmatched. CDR3: CASSLVGGSGSSKYF. CDR3 DNA sequence: TGTGCCAGCAGCTTAGTGGGTGGTAGCGGGAGTAGCAAGTACTTC. Together with reference TRBV11-2 and TRBJ2-7, the CDR3 gives the full variable domain: EAGVAQSPRYKIIEKRQSVAFWCNPISGHATLYWYQQILGQGPKLLIQFQNNGVVDDSQLPKDRFSAERLKGVDSTLKIQPAKLEDSAVYLCASSLVGGSGSSKYFGPGTRLTVT.

As concerns this clonotype: This CDR3 is missing its conserved last phenylalanine or tryptophan, likely due to a read error. No DNA is shown, since the ends of the CDR3 on it are uncertain; the CDR3 is the one TCRdb lists. The chain joins TRBV6-1 to TRBJ1-5. Germline CDR1 is MNHNS and CDR2 is SASEGT. The length of the CDR3 is 16 amino acids, counting both ends. CDR3 amino acids: CASSERGRNSNQPQDS.

Points on this clonotype: The conserved phenylalanine or tryptophan normally closing the CDR3 is absent here, so this likely arose from a read error. This chain links TRBV6-5 with TRBJ2-1; D remains unclear. Germline lookup yields CDR1 MNHEY and CDR2 SVGAGI. The length of the CDR3 is 14 residues. V was clipped by 1 base and J by 6 bases, with 10 bases between them. The CDR3 DNA follows: TGTGCCAGCAGTTACTTGTGCGTATCCAATGAGCAGTTCTTA. Translating gives CASSYLCVSNEQFL.

Turning to this clonotype: One end of the junction is discordant with germline, which a read error may explain. The chain combines TRBV4-1 with TRBJ2-1; TRBD2 aligns across 10 bases. Per germline, CDR1 MGHRA and CDR2 YSYEKL. The CDR3 has 16 residues. The CDR3 spells CACSQEASGSMGGQLF. The CDR3, as DNA: TGCGCCTGCAGCCAAGAGGCTAGCGGGAGTATGGGTGGGCAGCTCTTC.

In the case of this clonotype: This may be a read error, as it is one base from a much larger clone. The chain combines TRBV27 with TRBJ1-2; D is ambiguous. The germline CDR1 and CDR2 sequences are MNHEY and SMNVEV (reference sequence). The CDR3 contains 13 residues. Trimming cost V 5 bases and J 8 bases, with 15 bases left between them. The CDR3 DNA reads as TGTGCCAGCAGTCCAAGGAGGCGAGGAGGCTACACCTTC. Amino acid sequence: CASSPRRRGGYTF.

To note about this clonotype: A much larger clone is a single base away; this may be a read error. The chain recombines TRBV10-3 with TRBJ1-1, with 8 bases matching TRBD1. This CDR3 comprises 14 residues. Germline assignment: CDR1 ENHRY and CDR2 SYGVKD. The CDR3 protein is CVIKNDRGNTEAFF. The CDR3 region has the DNA TGTGTCATCAAGAACGACAGGGGCAACACTGAAGCTTTCTTT.

The chain is built from TRBV5-1 and TRBJ1-1; the D gene is possibly TRBD1 (5 bases). The V and J ends lost 5 bases and 10 bases respectively, with 24 bases between them. This CDR3 comprises 15 residues. Germline loops: CDR1 SGHRS, CDR2 YFSETQ. The CDR3 DNA sequence: TGCGCCAGCAGGACGAGATTGGGGCAGAATAATGGAGCTTTCTTT. This translates into CASRTRLGQNNGAFF.

Points on this clonotype: The missing conserved phenylalanine or tryptophan at the end of this CDR3 makes a read error likely. The J gene is TRBJ2-7, the V gene TRBV29-1; D possibly corresponds to TRBD2 (6 bases). Germline loops: CDR1 SQVTM, CDR2 ANQGSEA. The CDR3 is 16 residues long. The V end was cut by 3 bases, the J end by 7 bases, with 25 bases between. The DNA of the CDR3 is TGCAGCGTTGATAAGTATCGACCCAGACTAGACTCGGAGCAGTACCTC. Encoded protein: CSVDKYRPRLDSEQYL.

Regarding this clonotype: The junction differs from germline at one of its ends, possibly a read error. The chain combines TRBV11-2 with TRBJ2-7, with D possibly called TRBD1 or TRBD2 (5 bases each). The germline CDR1 and CDR2 sequences are SGHAT and FQNNGV. The CDR3 length is 15 residues. The CDR3: CASSLDTRGWFEQYF. For the CDR3, the DNA is TGTGCCAGCAGCTTAGATACTAGGGGTTGGTTCGAGCAATACTTC.

As for this clonotype: At one boundary the junction diverges from the germline segment, which might be a read error. The V call is TRBV4-1, the J call TRBJ1-1; tentative D call: TRBD1 (5 bases). The CDR3 length is 14 residues. Germline values: CDR1 MGHRA, CDR2 YSYEKL. CDR3 loop: CASSHQTENTEALF. The DNA for the CDR3 is TGCGCCAGCAGCCACCAGACAGAGAACACGGAAGCTCTCTTT.